Presented here are 30 T cell receptor beta chains from one specimen sequenced in a study of post-analysis software for immune sequencing data. The study's findings and limits: TRBV segments more frequent in patients than in controls numbered five and included TRBV5-6, TRBV5-1 and TRBV20-1.

These receptors lack a known antigen. Incorporated into the TCR beta cDNA libraries were unique molecular identifiers, which served to reduce PCR and sequencing biases. From the PCR reads, TCRdb called clonotypes with MiXCR, one entry per CDR3 protein. The table shows some 450,000 distinct CDR3 sequences, with roughly 45% occurring only once. Sample: blood. Receptors were obtained from a girl aged 10 to 17 with multiple sclerosis.

This clonotype occurred a few times. The gene calls are TRBV20-1 and TRBJ2-3; D remains unclear. CDR1 is DFQATT and CDR2 is SNEGSKA in the germline V gene (reference sequence). The CDR3 length is 12 residues. Trimming pared 6 bases from V and 4 bases from J, leaving 11 bases between. CDR3: CSAPSSADTQYF. CDR3 coding DNA: TGCAGTGCCCCAAGCTCGGCAGATACGCAGTATTTT.

This chain joins TRBV24-1 and TRBJ2-3; D gene ambiguous. The CDR3 runs 12 residues. Trimming took off 9 bases at V and 4 bases at J, with 10 bases between the two ends. The V gene's germline CDR1 is KGHDR and CDR2 SFDVKD. The CDR3 DNA reads TGTGCCACCTCGGAGTTGGCAGATACGCAGTATTTT. Its protein is CATSELADTQYF.

The chain joins TRBV29-1 to TRBJ2-1; 7 nucleotides align to TRBD2. Germline V gene data show CDR1 as SQVTM and CDR2 as ANQGSEA. V shed 3 bases and J 0 bases; nucleotides not matched to a gene: 2. This CDR3 has 14 amino acids. The CDR3 loop is CSVDLADSYNEQFF. CDR3 coding DNA: TGCAGCGTTGATCTAGCGGACTCCTACAATGAGCAGTTCTTC.

This clonotype was picked up a small number of times. This chain links TRBV28 with TRBJ2-6, with a tentative D call TRBD1 (5 bases). CDR1 MDHEN and CDR2 SYDVKM come from the germline V gene. The CDR3 covers 15 residues. V lost 6 bases and J 1 base, leaving 10 bases between the germline ends. In DNA, the CDR3 is TGTGCCAGCAGAGATAGGGGATCTGGGGCCAACGTCCTGACTTTC. Its protein is CASRDRGSGANVLTF.

V usage is TRBV27 and J usage is TRBJ2-5; D is tentatively TRBD1 or TRBD2 (5 bases each). Trimming took off 7 bases at V and 11 bases at J, with 32 bases between the two ends. CDR3 length equals 17 residues. Germline CDR1 reads MNHEY; CDR2 reads SMNVEV (reference sequence). CDR3 in amino acids: CASNQGLRATGVGEQYF. The CDR3 DNA reads TGTGCCAGCAATCAGGGATTGAGGGCTACGGGTGTCGGGGAGCAGTACTTC.

As regards this clonotype: A junction boundary mismatches the germline segment, possibly from a read error. The J gene is TRBJ2-5, the V gene TRBV6-5; 7 bases align to TRBD2. CDR1 MNHEY and CDR2 SVGAGI come from the germline V gene. The CDR3 is 15 residues long. This CDR3 is CVSSYSGEGRETQYF. DNA of the CDR3: TGTGTCAGCAGTTACTCGGGGGAGGGCAGAGAGACCCAGTACTTC.

The V gene is TRBV27, the J gene TRBJ1-2; D might be TRBD1 (5 bases). The V gene's germline CDR1 is MNHEY and CDR2 SMNVEV (reference sequence). The CDR3 extends over 13 amino acids. V lost 5 bases to trimming and J lost 6 bases, with 13 bases between them. DNA for the CDR3: TGTGCCAGCAGTGAGACGGGGGTAGATGGCTACACCTTC. Translating gives CASSETGVDGYTF.

The rearrangement links TRBV29-1 to TRBJ2-7; a possible D gene is TRBD1 (6 bases). The CDR3 extends over 15 amino acids. From germline, CDR1 is SQVTM and CDR2 ANQGSEA. V lost 4 bases and J 4 bases, leaving 20 bases between the germline ends. The CDR3 DNA is TGCAGCGTTGGAGGACAGCCTTTCCAGCTATACGAGCAGTACTTC. Protein product: CSVGGQPFQLYEQYF.

The chain links TRBV9 to TRBJ2-7; 10 bases map to TRBD1. Trimming cost V 0 bases and J 3 bases; bases outside gene matches: 3. There are 15 residues in the CDR3. CDR1 and CDR2 from the germline V gene are SGDLS and YYNGEE. The CDR3 region has the DNA TGTGCCAGCAGCGTAGGGGACAGGGGACACTACGAGCAGTACTTC. It yields the protein CASSVGDRGHYEQYF.

In the case of this clonotype: A read error may produce the germline difference seen at one junction end. This chain joins TRBV3-1 and TRBJ1-2, with D unresolved. This CDR3 is 14 amino acids long. CDR1 and CDR2 from the germline V gene are LGHDT and YNNKEL (reference sequence). The CDR3 loop reads CVSSPSDRWFGYTF. In DNA form, the CDR3 reads TGTGTCAGCAGCCCTTCGGACCGGTGGTTTGGCTACACCTTC. The full variable domain, rest sourced from reference TRBV3-1 and TRBJ1-2, is DTAVSQTPKYLVTQMGNDKSIKCEQNLGHDTMYWYKQDSKKFLKIMFSYNNKELIINETVPNRFSPKSPDKAHLNLHINSLELGDSAVYFCVSSPSDRWFGYTFGSGTRLTVV.

In its sample, this clonotype was seen a few times. V usage is TRBV4-1 and J usage is TRBJ2-1; D perhaps matches TRBD2 (6 bases). This CDR3 spans 15 amino acids. The germline V gene has CDR1 MGHRA and CDR2 YSYEKL. V lost 0 bases, J lost 10 bases, and 16 bases lay in between. This chain's CDR3 is CASSQDKFVAGEQFF. DNA of the CDR3: TGCGCCAGCAGCCAAGATAAATTCGTTGCGGGGGAGCAGTTCTTC.

This clonotype was counted a few times. The chain is built from TRBV20-1 and TRBJ1-2; perhaps TRBD1 as D (5 bases). This CDR3 region has 11 residues. Trimming left V 6 bases short and J 3 bases short, with 8 bases between. Germline CDR1 is DFQATT and CDR2 is SNEGSKA (reference sequence). CDR3 region: CSAPTDYGYTF. Here the CDR3 DNA reads TGCAGTGCCCCGACAGACTATGGCTACACCTTC.

The J gene is TRBJ2-5, the V gene TRBV28; the D is unclear. Germline values: CDR1 MDHEN, CDR2 SYDVKM. The CDR3 is 14 amino acids. Trimming took off 5 bases at V and 4 bases at J, with 14 bases between the two ends. The CDR3, as DNA: TGTGCCAGCAGTCCAGCCTCTTCGGTAGAGACCCAGTACTTC. It is translated as CASSPASSVETQYF.

Regarding this clonotype: Germline and junction disagree at one end, which may indicate a read error. The chain couples TRBV7-2 to TRBJ2-1, with TRBD2 matching over 7 bases. Germline V lookup: CDR1 SGHTA, CDR2 FQGNSA. This CDR3 has 14 residues. CDR3 bases: TGTGCCAGCAGCCTAGCGGCGGAACGCAATGAGCAGTTCTTC. It yields the protein CASSLAAERNEQFF.

This clonotype turned up a few times. V is TRBV29-1 and J is TRBJ2-3, with D perhaps assigned TRBD1 or TRBD2 (5 bases each). The CDR3 is 13 amino acids. Trimming removed 4 bases from V and 1 base from J, with 9 bases in between. Germline V gives CDR1 SQVTM, CDR2 ANQGSEA. The CDR3 region is CSVVGTRTDTQYF. The CDR3 DNA reads TGCAGCGTTGTAGGGACCCGCACAGATACGCAGTATTTT.

This rearrangement joins TRBV20-1 to TRBJ1-1, with D unresolved. This CDR3 has 13 amino acids. CDR1 and CDR2 (germline): DFQATT, SNEGSKA (reference sequence). V lost 2 bases to trimming and J lost 0 bases, with 7 bases between them. This CDR3 reads CSARSRLNTEAFF. The CDR3 nucleotides are TGCAGTGCTAGATCCAGGCTGAACACTGAAGCTTTCTTT.

The J gene is TRBJ1-1, the V gene TRBV20-1; D is ambiguous. The CDR3 loop spans 13 amino acids. Germline lookup yields CDR1 DFQATT and CDR2 SNEGSKA (reference sequence). The V and J ends lost 6 bases and 2 bases respectively, with 13 bases between them. The CDR3 spells CSAPLGSNTEAFF. The CDR3 region has the DNA TGCAGTGCCCCCCTGGGGTCAAACACTGAAGCTTTCTTT.

V gene TRBV19 combines with J gene TRBJ2-5, with D possibly being TRBD1 or TRBD2 (5 bases each). Germline V gene sequence: CDR1 LNHDA, CDR2 SQIVND (reference sequence). The CDR3 sequence is 15 residues long. Between the trimmed V and J ends, which lost 3 bases and 2 bases, there was a span of 13 bases. CDR3 nucleotides: TGTGCCAGTAGTATGGGGACGGGCGGACAAGAGACCCAGTACTTC. Amino acid sequence: CASSMGTGGQETQYF.

The chain employs TRBV5-1 and TRBJ2-5; D not resolved. The CDR3 runs to 15 residues. Germline CDR1 is SGHRS and CDR2 is YFSETQ. V lost 0 bases to trimming and J lost 5 bases, with 14 bases between them. The CDR3 region has the DNA TGCGCCAGCAGCTTGGCTTCCTCGACAAGGGAGACCCAGTACTTC. This sequence encodes CASSLASSTRETQYF.

This clonotype was seen a few times. The CDR3 loop is CASSQGGLSGANVLTF. The CDR3 DNA reads as TGCGCCAGCAGCCAGGGAGGTCTCTCTGGGGCCAACGTCCTGACTTTC. The chain couples TRBV4-1 to TRBJ2-6; weak D call: TRBD2 (6 bases). The CDR3 is 16 residues long. Germline CDR1 reads MGHRA; CDR2 reads YSYEKL. The V end was cut by 3 bases, the J end by 0 bases, with 9 bases between.

This rearrangement joins TRBV20-1 to TRBJ2-1; D not resolved. The CDR3 covers 12 residues. CDR1 is DFQATT and CDR2 is SNEGSKA in the germline V gene (reference sequence). Trimming took off 6 bases at V and 4 bases at J, with 10 bases between the two ends. The CDR3 DNA reads TGCAGTGCCCCCCACCTTTACAATGAGCAGTTCTTC. Its translation is CSAPHLYNEQFF.

On this clonotype itself: A junction end diverges from the germline sequence, so it may reflect a read error. This chain uses TRBV7-7 with TRBJ2-3, with a tentative D call TRBD2 (6 bases). The CDR3 sequence is 14 residues long. Germline assignment: CDR1 SSHAT and CDR2 FNYEAQ (reference sequence). This chain's CDR3 is CASSLRLETDTQYF. The CDR3 DNA reads as TGTGCTAGCAGCTTGAGACTAGAGACAGATACGCAGTATTTT.

The V call is TRBV20-1, the J call TRBJ2-7, with 7 bases matching TRBD1. J lost 5 bases, V lost 1 base, and 14 bases had no gene match. The V gene's germline CDR1 is DFQATT and CDR2 SNEGSKA (reference sequence). The CDR3 length is 16 residues. The CDR3, as DNA: TGCAGTGCTAGAGCCGGATCGGGACAGACAGCGGACGAGCAGTACTTC. This codes for CSARAGSGQTADEQYF.

Remarks on this clonotype: It may be a read error: a sequence one base away is much more abundant. This rearrangement joins TRBV27 to TRBJ2-5; D remains ambiguous. Germline CDR1 MNHEY, CDR2 SMNVEV (reference sequence). The CDR3 extends over 14 amino acids. CDR3 loop: CASSLSNSKEIQYF. The CDR3 DNA reads as TGTGCCAGCAGTTTATCGAACAGCAAAGAGATCCAGTACTTC.

V gene TRBV28 combines with J gene TRBJ2-7; 8 bases align to TRBD2. This CDR3 region has 14 residues. J was trimmed by 2 bases and V by 1 base; bases with no gene match: 1. Germline V gives CDR1 MDHEN, CDR2 SYDVKM. For the CDR3, the DNA is TGTGCCAGCAGTTTATATAGCGGGACCTACGAGCAGTACTTC. Its translation: CASSLYSGTYEQYF.

The rearrangement joins TRBV5-5 to TRBJ2-1; 15 positions agree with TRBD2. There are 17 residues in the CDR3. CDR1 and CDR2 (germline): SGHKS, YYEKEE (reference sequence). V shed 4 bases and J 8 bases; nucleotides not matched to a gene: 10. CDR3 sequence reads: CASSTGTSGGPFDEQFF. In DNA, the CDR3 is TGTGCCAGCAGCACGGGGACTAGCGGGGGGCCGTTCGATGAGCAGTTCTTC. Full variable domain (missing parts from reference TRBV5-5 and TRBJ2-1): DAGVTQSPTHLIKTRGQQVTLRCSPISGHKSVSWYQQVLGQGPQFIFQYYEKEERGRGNFPDRFSARQFPNYSSELNVNALLLGDSALYLCASSTGTSGGPFDEQFFGPGTRLTVL.

This clonotype appeared a few times. The CDR3 DNA reads TGTGCCAGCAGCTCGATAGAGAGGGGTTCACCCCTCCACTTT. Amino acids: CASSSIERGSPLHF. The chain is built from TRBV5-6 and TRBJ1-6; possibly TRBD1 for D (5 bases). V gave up 3 bases and J gave up 9 bases, with 13 bases separating them. The CDR3 is made up of 14 amino acids. Germline CDR1 and CDR2: SGHDT and YYEEEE.

This clonotype came up a few times. The chain combines TRBV18 with TRBJ2-5; D may be TRBD1 (6 bases). This CDR3 is 14 amino acids long. The germline V gene has CDR1 KGHSH and CDR2 LQKENI. Trimming cost V 3 bases and J 4 bases, with 12 bases left between them. CDR3 bases: TGTGCCAGCTCACCCGGACAGTCAGTAGAGACCCAGTACTTC. It specifies CASSPGQSVETQYF. The full variable domain, its missing parts supplied by reference TRBV18 and TRBJ2-5, is NAGVMQNPRHLVRRRGQEARLRCSPMKGHSHVYWYRQLPEEGLKFMVYLQKENIIDESGMPKERFSAEFPKEGPSILRIQQVVRGDSAAYFCASSPGQSVETQYFGPGTRLLVL.

The genes are TRBV7-9 and TRBJ2-1; 15 nucleotides agree with TRBD2. This CDR3 is built from 20 residues. Germline trimming cut 5 bases from V and 0 bases from J; bases unmatched to any gene: 11. CDR1 SEHNR and CDR2 FQNEAQ come from the germline V gene (reference sequence). The chain's CDR3 is CASSAYSGTSGGSSYNEQFF. As DNA, the CDR3 is TGTGCCAGCAGCGCATATTCCGGGACTAGCGGGGGGAGCTCCTACAATGAGCAGTTCTTC.

This clonotype was counted once. This sequence joins TRBV7-9 and TRBJ1-2; tentatively, D is TRBD1 (5 bases). Per the germline V gene, CDR1 is SEHNR and CDR2 is FQNEAQ (reference sequence). V was clipped by 5 bases and J by 5 bases, with 15 bases between them. The CDR3 spans 14 residues. CDR3 bases: TGTGCCAGCAGCCCCCAGGGAGCATCGTATGGCTACACCTTC. It specifies CASSPQGASYGYTF.